This T cell receptor beta chain is from a study of blood T cell repertoires in COVID-19. For the study at large: Material from acute and convalescent COVID-19 was sourced from the United States, Italy and Spain. T cells, B-cell-depleted T cells, or PBMCs supplied cDNA or gDNA.

V was clipped by 4 bases and J by 4 bases, with 14 bases between them. CDR1 SGDLS and CDR2 YYNGEE come from the germline V gene. The CDR3 sequence is 15 residues long. As originally analysed: The assay estimated nucleated cells by amplifying reference gene primers. The data were produced by immunoSEQ multiplex PCR, yet TCRdb's version contains in-frame clones alone and is incomplete. The V and J calls and clone size were taken over from that table, and D and trimming were inferred from the DNA. In the table there are about 170,000 clones, 86% of which are singletons. This receptor was identified in a woman aged 60 to 75 with COVID-19, enrolled during active disease. V usage is TRBV9 and J usage is TRBJ2-2, with a possible D match to TRBD1 (6 bases). The material sequenced was peripheral blood. The CDR3 sequence is CASSYTGLGTGELFF. The CDR3 DNA reads TGTGCCAGCAGCTACACAGGGTTAGGCACCGGGGAGCTGTTTTTT.